This T cell receptor beta chain was retrieved from a study of blood T cells in healthy people across ages. Study overall: The template switching approach captured approximately one barcoded beta molecule for every two T cells.

Comment on this clonotype: Its antigen is unidentified. The junction does not match germline at one end; this may be a read error.

It was with a sample-barcoded 5' primer and a J-beta primer mix that a second PCR of about 7 to 12 cycles was run. Unique molecular identifiers of 12 random nucleotides labeled each cDNA. CDR3-containing paired-end reads numbered at least 2.5 million in each sample. TCRdb processed the 5' RACE reads anew with MiXCR; each CDR3 protein has one entry. The table has 1 million to 1.2 million distinct CDR3 sequences, roughly two fifths seen once. Findings and limits, study-wide: The study found TCR beta diversity correlated strongly with naive T cell percentage.

The CDR3 has 15 residues. The clonotype was recovered from a man younger than 30 in good health. The specimen sequenced was blood. The V gene is TRBV12-3 or TRBV12-4, the J gene TRBJ2-1, with 11 positions matching TRBD2. The CDR3 sequence: CASTPSGGSYKEQFF. The CDR3 coding sequence is TGTGCCAGCACTCCTAGCGGGGGGTCCTACAAGGAGCAGTTCTTC.